This TCR beta chain stems from a study of vaccination and CD4 T cells after COVID-19. Background on the study: Each enrolled participant received a two-dose regimen of either BNT162b2 or mRNA-1273 vaccine.

This clonotype has a single count. Its specificity is unknown. This CDR3 contains 16 residues. Trimming at V came to 0 bases and at J to 6 bases, leaving 7 bases not matched to a gene. The germline CDR1 and CDR2 sequences are SGHDT and YYEEEE. As to treatment: approximately nine-day PBMC culture with coronavirus spike peptide pools or control peptides (ViraFEST assay). Ahead of the COVID-19 pandemic (2011-2018), the CD4+ T cells of the unexposed donor were collected. Using peptide pools, antigen-specific T cells were expanded in ViraFEST before TCRs were sequenced. The Oncomine TCR Beta short-read assay was applied to DNA of cultured CD4+ T cells. In this case, cultured CD4+ T cells provided the extracted genomic DNA. TCRdb ran MiXCR on the PCR reads and lists one entry per CDR3 protein. There are 9,900 or so distinct CDR3 sequences in the sample; about 32% occur only once, and around 13% lies in the top ten.

Sequenced material: CD4+ T cells from blood, cultured in vitro. This sequence joins TRBV5-6 and TRBJ1-2; 11 bases agree with TRBD1. This TCR was recovered from a human donor in good health. CDR3 nucleotide sequence: TGTGCCAGCAGCTTGGGGCCTGGACAGGGGGCGGATGGCTACACCTTC. Translating gives CASSLGPGQGADGYTF.